The sequence of this T cell receptor beta chain was determined in a study of shared clonotypes between healthy human individuals. Overall study: A donor's plate count was three for CD4 naive and three for CD4 memory; CD8 naive had two and CD8 memory one.

This table comes from immunoSEQ multiplex PCR, and its TCRdb copy is limited to in-frame clones, with some not included. The data contain millions of clones, 95% of them singletons. Every donor, a Caucasian adult, lived in Nashville, Tennessee. The germline gives CDR1 SGHRS, CDR2 YFSETQ. V lost 7 bases and J 1 base, leaving 28 bases between the germline ends. This CDR3 contains 19 residues. This receptor was obtained from a man between 18 and 35 years old in good health. This rearrangement joins TRBV5-1 to TRBJ2-3, with no clear D. The sequenced sample consisted of naive CD4+ T cells sorted from blood. The subset is: CD45RA+ positively selected. CDR3: CASSLLSPANRQGTDTQYF. In DNA form, the CDR3 reads TGCGCCAGCTCCCTACTTTCGCCAGCTAACCGGCAGGGCACAGATACGCAGTATTTT.